This is a list of T cell receptor beta chains from one sample in a study of blood T cell repertoires in COVID-19. Sequenced by immunoSEQ multiplex PCR; TCRdb stores in-frame clones only, minus some. Of about 74,000 clones listed, 88% are singletons. The sequencing sample was made of peripheral blood. The receptors originated from an elderly woman with active or convalescent COVID-19. The CDR3 runs from the conserved cysteine through the conserved F or W. A D gene is named only where the DNA matches it firmly. Only some rows state a clone size, as once, few, many or a class for expanded clones.

V,size,J,D,CDR3,DNA
TRBV11-3,NA,TRBJ2-3,NA,CASSLGVPGAQYF,TGTGCCAGCAGCTTAGGGGTCCCAGGGGCGCAGTATTTT
TRBV7-9,NA,TRBJ2-3,NA,CASSFGSDTQYF,TGTGCCAGCAGCTTCGGTTCAGATACGCAGTATTTT
TRBV14,NA,TRBJ1-2,TRBD1,CASSQASGTGRFNYGYTF,TGTGCCAGCAGCCAAGCTTCCGGGACAGGGCGATTTAACTATGGCTACACCTTC
TRBV7-2,NA,TRBJ1-4,NA,CASSLDRVREYEKLFF,TGTGCCAGCAGCTTAGATAGGGTCAGGGAATATGAAAAACTGTTTTTT
TRBV3-1/TRBV3-2,NA,TRBJ2-1,TRBD2,CASSFLWAGVSGNEQFF,TGTGCCAGCAGCTTCCTATGGGCGGGGGTATCGGGCAATGAGCAGTTCTTC
TRBV5-6,NA,TRBJ2-1,TRBD2,CASTEGASGGLNEQFF,TGTGCCAGCACGGAAGGGGCTAGCGGGGGCCTAAATGAGCAGTTCTTC
TRBV30,NA,TRBJ2-7,NA,CAWNTGKTSSYEQYF,TGTGCCTGGAACACAGGGAAAACTAGCTCCTACGAGCAGTACTTC
TRBV6-2/TRBV6-3,NA,TRBJ2-6,NA,CASSLNSVSGANVLTF,TGTGCCAGCAGTTTGAACTCCGTCTCTGGGGCCAACGTCCTGACTTTC
TRBV7-2,once,TRBJ2-2,TRBD2,CASSLVGGLAHTGELFF,TGTGCCAGCAGCTTAGTAGGCGGACTAGCGCACACCGGGGAGCTGTTTTTT
TRBV15,NA,TRBJ1-5,TRBD1,CATSTGQLANQPQHF,TGTGCCACCAGCACGGGACAGCTCGCTAATCAGCCCCAGCATTTT
TRBV24-1,once,TRBJ2-3,NA,CATSDPPGQRTDTQYF,TGTGCCACCAGTGACCCCCCGGGCCAGCGGACAGATACGCAGTATTTT
TRBV4-3,few,TRBJ2-7,NA,CASSYSELTEQYF,TGCGCCAGCAGCTACTCCGAACTCACCGAGCAGTACTTC
TRBV28,NA,TRBJ1-5,TRBD1,CASSRRTGQQPQHF,TGTGCCAGCAGTCGGCGGACAGGGCAGCAGCCCCAGCATTTT
TRBV7-9,NA,TRBJ1-5,TRBD1,CASSVGGGSGNQPQHF,TGTGCCAGCAGCGTAGGAGGGGGCTCGGGCAATCAGCCCCAGCATTTT
TRBV9,NA,TRBJ1-4,TRBD1,CASSPGQGHNEKLFF,TGTGCCAGCAGCCCCGGACAGGGGCATAATGAAAAACTGTTTTTT
TRBV15,NA,TRBJ1-6,NA,CATRGRDPAAPLHF,TGTGCCACCAGAGGCAGGGATCCCGCGGCACCCCTCCACTTT